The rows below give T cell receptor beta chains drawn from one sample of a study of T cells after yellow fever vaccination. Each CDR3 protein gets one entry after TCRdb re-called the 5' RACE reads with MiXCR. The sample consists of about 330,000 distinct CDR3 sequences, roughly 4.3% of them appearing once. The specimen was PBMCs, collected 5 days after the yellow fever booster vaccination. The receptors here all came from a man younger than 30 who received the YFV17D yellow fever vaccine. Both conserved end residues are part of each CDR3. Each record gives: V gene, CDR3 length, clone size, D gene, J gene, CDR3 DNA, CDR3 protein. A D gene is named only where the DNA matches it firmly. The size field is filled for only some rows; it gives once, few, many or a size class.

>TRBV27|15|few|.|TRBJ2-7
TGTGCCAGCAGTATCCTTCAGGGGGGCATCCACGAGCAGTACTTC
CASSILQGGIHEQYF
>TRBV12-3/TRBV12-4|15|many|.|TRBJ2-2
TGTGCCAGCAGACTCCGGGACTGGGACACCGGGGAGCTGTTTTTT
CASRLRDWDTGELFF
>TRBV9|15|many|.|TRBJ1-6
TGTGCCAGCAGCGTTTCGGGTCTATATAATTCACCCCTCCACTTT
CASSVSGLYNSPLHF
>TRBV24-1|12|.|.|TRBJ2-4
TGTGCCACCAGTGACCGAGGGAACATTCAGTACTTC
CATSDRGNIQYF
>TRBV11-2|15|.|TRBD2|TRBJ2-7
TGTGCCAGCAGCTACCACTACAGCGGGGGGGCCGAGCAGTACTTC
CASSYHYSGGAEQYF
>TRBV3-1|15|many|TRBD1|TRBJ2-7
TGTGCCAGCAGCCAACCGACAGGGGGCCGGAACGAGCAGTACTTC
CASSQPTGGRNEQYF
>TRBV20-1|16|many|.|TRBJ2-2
TGCAGTGCTAGAGATCGTAGGCGCTTCGGCACCGGGGAGCTGTTTTTT
CSARDRRRFGTGELFF
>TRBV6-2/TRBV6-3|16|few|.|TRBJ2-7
TGTGCCAGCAGTTACAAAGAGCGCGGGTTAACCTACGAGCAGTACTTC
CASSYKERGLTYEQYF
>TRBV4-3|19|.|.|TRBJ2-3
TGCGCCAGCAGCCAAGATGGCGGTATGTGGCAGGGGAGGGCAGATACGCAGTATTTT
CASSQDGGMWQGRADTQYF
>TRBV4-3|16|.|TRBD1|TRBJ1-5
TGCGCCAGCAGCCAAATAGGACAGGGGGACCATCAGCCCCAGCATTTT
CASSQIGQGDHQPQHF
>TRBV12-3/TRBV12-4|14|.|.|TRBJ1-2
TGTGCCAGCAGTTTCGGGGCAGGGGATAGTGGCTACACCTTC
CASSFGAGDSGYTF
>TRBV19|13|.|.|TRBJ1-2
TGTGCCAGTGTGGACACGATGAGGTATGGCTACACCTTC
CASVDTMRYGYTF
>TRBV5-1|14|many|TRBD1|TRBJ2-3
TGCGCCAGCAGCCCCGGGACAGTCGGGGATACGCAGTATTTT
CASSPGTVGDTQYF
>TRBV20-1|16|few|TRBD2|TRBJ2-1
TGCAGTGCTAGCCCTAGACTAGCGGGGTTTTTGAATGAGCAGTTCTTC
CSASPRLAGFLNEQFF
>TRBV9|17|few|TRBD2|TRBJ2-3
TGTGCCAGCAGCGTAGCGGTGACTAGCGGGGGCCTCGATACGCAGTATTTT
CASSVAVTSGGLDTQYF
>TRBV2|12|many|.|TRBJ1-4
TGTGCCAGCAGTGGGACAGATGAAAAACTGTTTTTT
CASSGTDEKLFF
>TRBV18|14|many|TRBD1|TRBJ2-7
TGTGCCAGCTCACCTTTCGGACAGGAATACGAGCAGTACTTC
CASSPFGQEYEQYF